This T cell receptor (beta chain) was documented in a study of human thymus T cells. General observations from the study: Usage of V and J genes appeared biased in thymic and blood repertoires. Related research has reported that thymic repertoires overlap highly among unrelated individuals.

During corrective heart surgery, resections were taken, and the thymus tissue came from them. Using immunoSEQ multiplex PCR, the repertoire was profiled, and TCRdb retains in-frame clones only, with some absent. The sample shows roughly 86,000 clones, just over 95% of them seen only once. Looked up from germline, CDR1 is SGHVS and CDR2 is FNYEAQ. The CDR3 runs 18 residues. J was trimmed by 1 base and V by 1 base; bases with no gene match: 7. To note about this clone: The target antigen is unknown.

This rearrangement joins TRBV7-6 to TRBJ2-2; TRBD2 matches 9 bases. Material: thymus tissue. This TCR was recovered from a boy under two years old with a congenital heart defect but otherwise immunologically healthy. CDR3 DNA: TGTGCCAGCAGCTTAGTCCCTCCACTAGCGGGGAACACCGGGGAGCTGTTTTTT. Amino acid sequence: CASSLVPPLAGNTGELFF.